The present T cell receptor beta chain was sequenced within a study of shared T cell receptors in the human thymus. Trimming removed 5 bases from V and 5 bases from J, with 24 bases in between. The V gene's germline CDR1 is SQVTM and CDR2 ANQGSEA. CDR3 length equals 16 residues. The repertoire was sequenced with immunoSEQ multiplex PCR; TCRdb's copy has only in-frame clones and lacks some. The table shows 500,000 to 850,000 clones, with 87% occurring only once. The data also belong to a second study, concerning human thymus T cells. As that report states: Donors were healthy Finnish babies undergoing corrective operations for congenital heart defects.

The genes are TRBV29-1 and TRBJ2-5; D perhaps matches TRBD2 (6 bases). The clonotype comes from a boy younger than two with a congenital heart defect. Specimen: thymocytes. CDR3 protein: CSVPHLSGDFGETQYF. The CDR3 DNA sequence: TGCAGCGTTCCACATCTCAGTGGGGACTTTGGGGAGACCCAGTACTTC.